The clone carrying this T cell receptor (beta chain) was observed at least ten times. Its antigen is as yet unknown. This sample was taken from a study of tumor-infiltrating lymphocytes in primary liver carcinoma. Findings and caveats of the study: Between tumor regions, pairs overlapped more than tumor-adjacent and tumor-blood pairs did.

Priming with a constant-region primer yielded TCR beta cDNA from roughly 0.45 ug total RNA. Three nested multiplex PCR rounds of slightly modified ARM-PCR generated TCR beta libraries. TCRdb recomputed calls from the multiplex PCR reads with MiXCR, one row per CDR3 protein. The data contain about 120,000 distinct CDR3 sequences, approximately 68% of them singletons. From roughly 20-30 mg of unsorted bulk tissue, DNA and RNA were co-extracted together. The sequenced sample consisted of tumor-adjacent normal liver tissue. The TCR comes from a woman aged 55-69 years with primary liver carcinoma and hepatitis B virus infection.

The CDR3 DNA sequence: TGTGCCAGCACCGATCAGCGGGAGAGCAATGAGCAGTTCTTC. Amino acids: CASTDQRESNEQFF. The rearrangement uses TRBV12-3 or TRBV12-4 and TRBJ2-1; 8 bases are a match to TRBD2. The CDR3 sequence is 14 residues long. J gave up 6 bases and V 7 bases, and 8 bases lay outside the gene matches.